This is a list of T cell receptor beta chains from one sample in a study of T-cell reconstitution after alpha-beta-depleted transplantation in children. One entry per CDR3 protein, called by TCRdb with MiXCR from the PCR reads. The sample has a few hundred thousand distinct CDR3 sequences; roughly 13% are singletons. The starting material was PBMCs, mostly from graft donor cells, obtained 360 days after TCRalphabeta/CD19-depleted stem cell transplant. The receptors were sampled from a male patient aged 10-17 years who had a stem cell transplant for acute myeloid leukemia, so the T cells may come from the graft donor. CDR3s include the opening cysteine and the closing phenylalanine or tryptophan. Each record gives: J gene, V gene, clone size, CDR3 length, D gene, CDR3 protein, CDR3 DNA. The D gene is left open where the match is weak. Clone size, where shown, is once, few, many, or a class for clones that have expanded.

j_gene: TRBJ2-1
v_gene: TRBV7-2
abundance: many
len: 13
d_gene: .
CDR3aa: CASSSTAYNEQFF
CDR3nt: TGTGCCAGCAGTTCGACAGCTTACAATGAGCAGTTCTTC

j_gene: TRBJ2-1
v_gene: TRBV20-1
abundance: .
len: 11
d_gene: .
CDR3aa: CSAISVNEQFF
CDR3nt: TGCAGTGCTATTAGTGTTAATGAGCAGTTCTTC

j_gene: TRBJ2-7
v_gene: TRBV10-3
abundance: many
len: 13
d_gene: TRBD1
CDR3aa: CASTTGGTYEQYF
CDR3nt: TGTGCCAGCACGACAGGGGGTACCTACGAGCAGTACTTC

j_gene: TRBJ2-7
v_gene: TRBV29-1
abundance: many
len: 12
d_gene: .
CDR3aa: CSVQEGAYEQYF
CDR3nt: TGCAGCGTTCAAGAGGGGGCCTACGAGCAGTACTTC

j_gene: TRBJ2-5
v_gene: TRBV18
abundance: many
len: 13
d_gene: .
CDR3aa: CASSPRNEETQYF
CDR3nt: TGTGCCAGCTCACCACGTAATGAGGAGACCCAGTACTTC

j_gene: TRBJ2-1
v_gene: TRBV6-2/TRBV6-3
abundance: few
len: 14
d_gene: .
CDR3aa: CASSFFGTFNEQFF
CDR3nt: TGTGCCAGCAGTTTTTTCGGGACCTTCAATGAGCAGTTCTTC

j_gene: TRBJ2-1
v_gene: TRBV28
abundance: .
len: 11
d_gene: .
CDR3aa: CASSRDGEQFF
CDR3nt: TGTGCCAGCAGCCGGGATGGGGAGCAGTTCTTC

j_gene: TRBJ2-5
v_gene: TRBV10-3
abundance: many
len: 17
d_gene: TRBD1
CDR3aa: CAISERTGSLFQETQYF
CDR3nt: TGTGCCATCAGTGAAAGGACAGGGTCCCTCTTCCAAGAGACCCAGTACTTC

j_gene: TRBJ2-6
v_gene: TRBV19
abundance: few
len: 18
d_gene: TRBD1
CDR3aa: CASSIGDRSSSGANVLTF
CDR3nt: TGTGCCAGTAGTATAGGGGACAGGAGTAGCTCTGGGGCCAACGTCCTGACTTTC

j_gene: TRBJ2-7
v_gene: TRBV7-3
abundance: few
len: 13
d_gene: .
CDR3aa: CASSPGTTGEQYF
CDR3nt: TGTGCCAGCAGCCCTGGGACGACGGGCGAGCAGTACTTC

j_gene: TRBJ1-6
v_gene: TRBV6-5
abundance: few
len: 17
d_gene: TRBD1
CDR3aa: CASSYSTGANYNSPLHF
CDR3nt: TGTGCCAGCAGTTACTCGACAGGGGCGAACTATAATTCACCCCTCCACTTT